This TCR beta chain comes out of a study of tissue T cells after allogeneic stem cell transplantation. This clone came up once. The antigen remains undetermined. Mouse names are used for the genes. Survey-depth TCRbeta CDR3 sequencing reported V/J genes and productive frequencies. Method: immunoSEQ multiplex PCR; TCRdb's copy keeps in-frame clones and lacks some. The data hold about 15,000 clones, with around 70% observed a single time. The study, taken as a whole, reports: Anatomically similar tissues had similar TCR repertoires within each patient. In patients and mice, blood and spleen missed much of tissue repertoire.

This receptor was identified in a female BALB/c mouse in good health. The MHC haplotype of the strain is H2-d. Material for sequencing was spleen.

Partial CDR3 DNA: TGTGCCAGCAGTCTGACAGGGGTGGGAAACACCTTGTAC. This gives the protein CASSLTGVGNTLY. The CDR3 in full is CASSLTGVGNTLYF. The chain couples TRBV19 to TRBJ2-4; 8 nucleotides agree with TRBD1. Read coverage stops 1 residue before the CDR3 terminus; the germline J gene supplies the remainder. The germline CDR1 and CDR2 sequences are FNHDT and SITEND (reference sequence). J lost 5 bases, V lost 4 bases, and 6 bases had no gene match. The CDR3 is 14 amino acids.